Listed here are 5 T cell receptor beta chains from one sample, sequenced in a study of memory CD4+ T cells and cytomegalovirus serostatus. The protocol was immunoSEQ multiplex PCR, while the TCRdb copy is restricted to in-frame clones and leaves out a portion. This table has approximately 40,000 clones, around 72% appearing once. The sort gate was single viable CD3+CD4+CD8-CD45RO+ cells for memory CD4+ T cells. Material for sequencing was memory CD4+ T cells from blood. The source of these receptors is an adult in good health and CMV-seronegative.

The CDR3 loop is CSVFASTDTQYF. In nucleotides, the CDR3 is TGCAGCGTTTTCGCCAGCACAGATACGCAGTATTTT. The chain has TRBV29-1 and TRBJ2-3, with D hard to call. CDR3 size: 12 residues. Trimming removed 5 bases from V and 0 bases from J, with 6 bases in between. Germline V CDR1 and CDR2: SQVTM, ANQGSEA.

This chain joins TRBV15 and TRBJ1-3; D ambiguous. This CDR3 spans 12 amino acids. Trimming removed 1 base from V and 4 bases from J, with 2 bases in between. The germline gives CDR1 LNHNV, CDR2 YYDKDF (reference sequence). The CDR3 sequence is CATSRAGNTIYF. CDR3 sequence (DNA): TGTGCCACCAGCAGAGCCGGAAACACCATATATTTT.

The table lists this clone with a few counts. The chain joins TRBV4-2 to TRBJ2-3, with TRBD2 matching 7 bases. J lost 2 bases, V lost 4 bases, and 9 bases had no gene match. Germline V lookup: CDR1 LGHNA, CDR2 YNFKEQ. CDR3 length: 16 residues. The DNA of the CDR3 is TGTGCCAGCAGCCCAGCAGCGGGGCACGTCACAGATACGCAGTATTTT. This sequence encodes CASSPAAGHVTDTQYF.

The chain joins TRBV2 to TRBJ2-3; the match to TRBD2 covers 10 bases. Looked up from germline, CDR1 is SNHLY and CDR2 is FYNNEI. After removal of 10 bases from V and 1 base from J, the junction contained 2 bases not matched to a gene. The CDR3 loop spans 13 amino acids. As DNA, the CDR3 is TGTGCCACCGGGACTAGCGGCACAGATACGCAGTATTTT. It encodes CATGTSGTDTQYF.

The chain combines TRBV4-2 with TRBJ2-5, with D maybe TRBD2 (5 bases). The CDR3 runs 15 residues. V lost 1 base and J 3 bases, leaving 12 bases between the germline ends. Germline CDR1 LGHNA, CDR2 YNFKEQ. CDR3 in amino acids: CASSQGPGTKETQYF. The DNA of the CDR3 is TGTGCCAGCAGCCAAGGTCCGGGAACCAAAGAGACCCAGTACTTC.